The present T cell receptor (beta chain) was sequenced within a study of PD-L1 blockade in urothelial cancer. Study details: A median of about 140,000 T cells was found in the blood samples.

Study-level results: Blood clones associated with the tumor expanded more at 3 weeks in durable-benefit patients.

Here immunoSEQ multiplex PCR was the method, and the copy in TCRdb shows in-frame clones only, minus some. The sample shows about 52,000 clones, more than 75% of them seen only once. The trim removed 6 bases at V and 8 bases at J, leaving 8 bases unmatched. Germline V CDR1 and CDR2: SGHTA, FQGNSA. The CDR3 consists of 14 residues. Remarks on this clone: What it binds is not known.

Time point: pretreatment peripheral blood. The study collected 1 to 8 samples per patient, pretreatment and on-treatment. The sequence was collected from a man between 50 and 59 years old with urothelial cancer. The sequenced sample was PBMCs, obtained around atezolizumab (anti-PD-L1) treatment. The chain has TRBV7-2 and TRBJ1-4, with 8 bases lining up with TRBD1. CDR3 amino acids: CASRPDRAAEKLFF. The CDR3 region has the DNA TGTGCCAGCAGACCGGACAGGGCTGCCGAAAAACTGTTTTTT.